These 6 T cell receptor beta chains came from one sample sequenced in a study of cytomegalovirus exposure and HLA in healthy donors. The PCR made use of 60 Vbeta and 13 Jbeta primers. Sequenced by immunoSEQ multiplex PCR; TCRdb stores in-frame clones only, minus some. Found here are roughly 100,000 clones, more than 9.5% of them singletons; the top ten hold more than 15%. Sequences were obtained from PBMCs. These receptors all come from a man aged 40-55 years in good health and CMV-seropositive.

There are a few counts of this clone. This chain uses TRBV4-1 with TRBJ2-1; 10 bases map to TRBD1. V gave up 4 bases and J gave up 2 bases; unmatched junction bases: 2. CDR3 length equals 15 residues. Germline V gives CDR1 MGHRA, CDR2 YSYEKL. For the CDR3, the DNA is TGCGCCAGCAGCCCTGGACAGGGGGCCTACAATGAGCAGTTCTTC. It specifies CASSPGQGAYNEQFF.

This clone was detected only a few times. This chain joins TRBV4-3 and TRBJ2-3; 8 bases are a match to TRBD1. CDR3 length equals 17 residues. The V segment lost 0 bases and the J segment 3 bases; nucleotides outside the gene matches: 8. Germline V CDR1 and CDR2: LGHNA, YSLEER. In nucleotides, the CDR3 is TGCGCCAGCAGCCAAGATGGTGGGACAGGCTATACAGATACGCAGTATTTT. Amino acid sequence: CASSQDGGTGYTDTQYF.

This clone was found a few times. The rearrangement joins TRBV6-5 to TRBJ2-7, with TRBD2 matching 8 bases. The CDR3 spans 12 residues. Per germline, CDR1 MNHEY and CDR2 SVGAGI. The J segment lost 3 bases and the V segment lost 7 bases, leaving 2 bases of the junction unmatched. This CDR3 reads CASKTSGYEQYF. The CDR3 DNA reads TGTGCCAGCAAAACTAGCGGCTACGAGCAGTACTTC.

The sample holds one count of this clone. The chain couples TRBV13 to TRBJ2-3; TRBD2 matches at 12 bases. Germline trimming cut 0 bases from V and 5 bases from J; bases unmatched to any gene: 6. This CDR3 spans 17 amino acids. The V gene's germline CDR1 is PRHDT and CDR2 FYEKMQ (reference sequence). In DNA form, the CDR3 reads TGTGCCAGCAGCTTAGGGCTAGCGGGAGGGCCCGGAGATACGCAGTATTTT. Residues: CASSLGLAGGPGDTQYF.

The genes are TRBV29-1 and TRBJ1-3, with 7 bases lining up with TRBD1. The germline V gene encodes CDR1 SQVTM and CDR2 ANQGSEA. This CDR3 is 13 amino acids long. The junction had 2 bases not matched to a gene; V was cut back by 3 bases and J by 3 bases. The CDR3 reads CSVEGQIGNTIYF. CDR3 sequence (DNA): TGCAGCGTTGAGGGACAGATTGGAAACACCATATATTTT.

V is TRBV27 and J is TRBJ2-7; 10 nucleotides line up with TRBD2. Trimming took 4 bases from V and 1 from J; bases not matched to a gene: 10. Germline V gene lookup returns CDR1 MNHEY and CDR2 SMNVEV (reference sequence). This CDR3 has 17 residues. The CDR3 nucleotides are TGTGCCAGCAGTTCAAAGACTAGCGGGCACTATTCCTACGAGCAGTACTTC. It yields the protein CASSSKTSGHYSYEQYF.